This TCR beta chain originates from a study of blood T cell dynamics during melanoma immunotherapy. The time point here: pre-treatment baseline. Only in-frame clones appear in the TCRdb table, and some are missing; sequencing was by immunoSEQ multiplex PCR. The sample has 9,000 to 13,000 clones; roughly 90% are singletons. Germline assignment: CDR1 SGHAT and CDR2 FQNNGV. The ends were cut back, 0 bases at V and 9 bases at J, with 9 bases in the middle. This CDR3 has 14 residues. The chain has TRBV11-2 and TRBJ1-6; D is perhaps TRBD1 (5 bases). This clonotype was obtained from a human donor with melanoma. Specimen: blood, collected from a patient treated with checkpoint blockade. DNA of the CDR3: TGTGCCAGCAGCTTAGATTACCAGGGTTCACCCCTCCACTTT. Protein: CASSLDYQGSPLHF. The whole variable domain, filled in from reference TRBV11-2 and TRBJ1-6, reads EAGVAQSPRYKIIEKRQSVAFWCNPISGHATLYWYQQILGQGPKLLIQFQNNGVVDDSQLPKDRFSAERLKGVDSTLKIQPAKLEDSAVYLCASSLDYQGSPLHFGNGTRLTVT.